Reported below is one T cell receptor beta chain. What it recognizes is unknown. An even split of each subset's genomic DNA across several immunoSEQ plates was performed. The table came from immunoSEQ multiplex PCR; TCRdb's copy has only in-frame clones and leaves some out. The table has about 1.5 million clones, around 98% seen once; the top ten hold roughly 0.4%. This CDR3 has 17 residues. With 3 bases removed from V and 1 base from J, the gap between germline ends came to 15 bases. In germline, CDR1 is KGHSH, CDR2 LQKENI. The data were taken from a study of shared clonotypes between healthy human individuals. Study conclusions and caveats: Rarefaction showed that sequencing of sorted subsets was incomplete (despite large depth).

This clonotype was sampled from a man aged 25-45 years in good health. The V call is TRBV18, the J call TRBJ2-2, with D perhaps given as TRBD1 or TRBD2 (5 bases each). Specimen: naive CD4+ T cells sorted from blood. Subset given: CD45RA+ positively selected. CDR3 DNA: TGTGCCAGCTCACCCATCTTCTTGGGACGGAACACCGGGGAGCTGTTTTTT. Protein product: CASSPIFLGRNTGELFF.